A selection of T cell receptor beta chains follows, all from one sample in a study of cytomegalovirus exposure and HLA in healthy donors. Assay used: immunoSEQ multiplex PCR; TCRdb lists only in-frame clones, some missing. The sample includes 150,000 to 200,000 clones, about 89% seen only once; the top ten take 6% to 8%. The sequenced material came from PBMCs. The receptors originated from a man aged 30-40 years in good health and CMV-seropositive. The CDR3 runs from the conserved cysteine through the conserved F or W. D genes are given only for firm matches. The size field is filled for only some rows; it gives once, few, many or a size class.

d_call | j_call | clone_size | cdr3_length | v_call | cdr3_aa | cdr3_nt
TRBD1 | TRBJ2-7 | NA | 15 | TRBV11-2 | CASSFFPGQRKEQYF | TGTGCCAGCAGCTTCTTTCCGGGACAGCGAAAGGAGCAGTACTTC
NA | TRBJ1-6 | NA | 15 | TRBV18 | CASSPPSTGNSPLHF | TGTGCCAGCTCACCACCGAGCACAGGGAATTCACCCCTCCACTTT
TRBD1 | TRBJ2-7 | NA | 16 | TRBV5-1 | CASGGGQGAPNYEQYF | TGCGCCAGCGGGGGAGGACAGGGGGCCCCTAACTACGAGCAGTACTTC
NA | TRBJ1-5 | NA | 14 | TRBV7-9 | CASSPIGPGQPQHF | TGTGCCAGCAGTCCAATAGGGCCAGGTCAGCCCCAGCATTTT
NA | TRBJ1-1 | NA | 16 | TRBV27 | CASSLFFGQSDTEAFF | TGTGCCAGCAGTTTATTCTTCGGACAATCGGACACTGAAGCTTTCTTT
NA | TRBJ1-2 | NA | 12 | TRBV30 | CAWVGLGDGYTF | TGTGCCTGGGTGGGGCTGGGGGATGGCTACACCTTC
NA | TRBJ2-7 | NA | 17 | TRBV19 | CASSIGARGRGPYEQYF | TGTGCCAGTAGTATAGGGGCCAGGGGCCGGGGTCCCTACGAGCAGTACTTC
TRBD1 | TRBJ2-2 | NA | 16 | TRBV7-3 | CASSRRQGGNTGELFF | TGTGCCAGCAGCCGTAGACAGGGGGGAAACACCGGGGAGCTGTTTTTT
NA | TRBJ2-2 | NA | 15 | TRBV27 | CASSRTGTNTGELFF | TGTGCCAGCAGCCGCACAGGGACCAACACCGGGGAGCTGTTTTTT
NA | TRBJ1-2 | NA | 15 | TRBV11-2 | CASSLRGGPNYGYTF | TGTGCCAGCAGCTTAAGGGGGGGTCCTAACTATGGCTACACCTTC
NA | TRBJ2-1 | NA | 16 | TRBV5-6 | CASSWNRDTTSNEQFF | TGTGCCAGCAGCTGGAACCGGGACACCACCTCCAATGAGCAGTTCTTC
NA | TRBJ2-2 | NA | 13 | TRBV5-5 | CASSLSAFGELFF | TGTGCCAGCAGCTTGTCGGCTTTCGGGGAGCTGTTTTTT
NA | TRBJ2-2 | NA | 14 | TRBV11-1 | CASSPDQNTGELFF | TGTGCCAGCAGCCCTGACCAAAACACCGGGGAGCTGTTTTTT
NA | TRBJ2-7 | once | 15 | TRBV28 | CASSIGGKSSYEQYF | TGTGCCAGCTCTATAGGGGGGAAGAGCTCCTACGAGCAGTACTTC
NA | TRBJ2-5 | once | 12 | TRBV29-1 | CSYDGGMETQYF | TGCAGTTATGATGGGGGTATGGAGACCCAGTACTTC
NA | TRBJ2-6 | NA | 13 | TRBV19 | CASRVMGANVLTF | TGTGCCAGCCGGGTTATGGGGGCCAACGTCCTGACTTTC
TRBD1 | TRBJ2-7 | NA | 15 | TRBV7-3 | CASSLGQGSSYEQYF | TGTGCCAGCAGCCTCGGACAGGGCTCTTCCTACGAGCAGTACTTC
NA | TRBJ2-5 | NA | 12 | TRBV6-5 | CASKHQKETQYF | TGTGCCAGCAAACACCAAAAAGAGACCCAGTACTTC
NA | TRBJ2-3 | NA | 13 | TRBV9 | CASSGDNRNTQYF | TGTGCCAGCAGTGGGGACAACAGAAATACGCAGTATTTT
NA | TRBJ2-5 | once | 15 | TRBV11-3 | CASSPVEDWAETQYF | TGTGCCAGCAGCCCGGTAGAGGACTGGGCTGAGACCCAGTACTTC
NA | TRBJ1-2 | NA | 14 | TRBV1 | CTSSQLNKNYGYTF | TGCACCAGCAGCCAACTCAATAAGAACTATGGCTACACCTTC
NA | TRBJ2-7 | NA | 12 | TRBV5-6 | CASSLEGYEQYF | TGTGCCAGCAGCTTGGAAGGCTACGAGCAGTACTTC
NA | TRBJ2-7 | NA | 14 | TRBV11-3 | CASSFSGDPYEQYF | TGTGCCAGCAGCTTCTCAGGCGACCCCTACGAGCAGTACTTC
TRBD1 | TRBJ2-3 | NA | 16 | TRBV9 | CASSAPTGLDTDTQYF | TGTGCCAGCAGCGCCCCGACAGGGTTAGATACAGATACGCAGTATTTT
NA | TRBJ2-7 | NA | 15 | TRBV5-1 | CASRSDGAVSYEQYF | TGCGCCAGCCGATCTGATGGGGCCGTATCCTACGAGCAGTACTTC
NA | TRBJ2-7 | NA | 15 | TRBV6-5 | CASRKPPQGTYEQYF | TGTGCCAGCAGAAAACCCCCTCAGGGGACCTACGAGCAGTACTTC
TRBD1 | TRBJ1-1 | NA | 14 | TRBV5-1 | CASSSGQGDTEAFF | TGCGCCAGCAGCTCCGGACAGGGGGACACTGAAGCTTTCTTT
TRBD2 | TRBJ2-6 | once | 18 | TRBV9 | CASSVASGTASGANVLTF | TGTGCCAGCAGCGTAGCTAGCGGGACAGCCTCTGGGGCCAACGTCCTGACTTTC
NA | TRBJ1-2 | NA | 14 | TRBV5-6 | CASRGRGSEIRYTF | TGTGCCAGCAGGGGGAGGGGCTCAGAAATTCGCTACACCTTC
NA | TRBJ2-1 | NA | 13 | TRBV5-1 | CASSPDWTNEQFF | TGCGCCAGCAGCCCGGACTGGACCAATGAGCAGTTCTTC
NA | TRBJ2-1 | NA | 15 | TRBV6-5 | CASSPRGGPNNEQFF | TGTGCCAGCAGCCCCAGGGGGGGCCCCAATAATGAGCAGTTCTTC
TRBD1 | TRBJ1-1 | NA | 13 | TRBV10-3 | CAITKDRAIEAFF | TGTGCCATCACCAAAGACAGGGCCATTGAAGCTTTCTTT